This is a list of T cell receptor beta chains from one sample in a study of T cell responses to AZD1222 COVID-19 vaccine. Sequenced by immunoSEQ multiplex PCR; TCRdb stores in-frame clones only, minus some. The data contain 100,000 to 150,000 clones, about 89% of them singletons. The specimen comprised peripheral blood, sampled 28 days after the second AZD1222 dose. The source of these receptors is an adult who received the AZD1222 COVID-19 vaccine. Each CDR3 is given with its conserved first and last residue. D genes are given only for firm matches. Clone size appears in some rows only: once, few, many, or a class for an expanded clone.

clone_size,cdr3_length,d_call,j_call,v_call,cdr3_aa,cdr3_nt
NA,16,NA,TRBJ1-3,TRBV7-3,CASSLGGATSGNTIYF,TGTGCCAGCAGCTTAGGTGGGGCCACCTCTGGAAACACCATATATTTT
NA,15,TRBD1,TRBJ1-6,TRBV5-6,CASSWGTGSQSPLHF,TGTGCCAGCAGCTGGGGGACAGGGAGTCAATCACCCCTCCACTTT
NA,14,TRBD1,TRBJ1-5,TRBV4-1,CASSRTGPNQPQHF,TGCGCCAGCAGCCGGACAGGCCCCAATCAGCCCCAGCATTTT
NA,13,NA,TRBJ1-1,TRBV2,CASSLGPEIEAFF,TGTGCCAGCAGCCTGGGACCGGAAATTGAAGCTTTCTTT
NA,15,NA,TRBJ2-5,TRBV3-1/TRBV3-2,CASSPAPGARETQYF,TGTGCCAGCAGCCCCGCTCCGGGAGCAAGGGAGACCCAGTACTTC
NA,14,NA,TRBJ2-3,TRBV11-3,CASSSRQGTDTQYF,TGTGCCAGCAGCTCCCGACAGGGCACAGATACGCAGTATTTT
NA,13,NA,TRBJ1-3,TRBV12-3/TRBV12-4,CASSVRNGNTIYF,TGTGCCAGCAGTGTCAGGAATGGAAACACCATATATTTT
NA,16,TRBD2,TRBJ2-1,TRBV24-1,CATSDFRASGRDEQFF,TGTGCCACCAGTGATTTTAGGGCTAGCGGGAGGGATGAGCAGTTCTTC
NA,14,NA,TRBJ1-4,TRBV7-2,CASSLSGSGEKLFF,TGTGCCAGCAGCTTATCAGGGTCGGGAGAAAAACTGTTTTTT
NA,15,TRBD1,TRBJ2-7,TRBV10-3,CAISERVGDRVEQYF,TGTGCCATCAGTGAGAGGGTGGGGGACAGGGTCGAGCAGTACTTC
NA,12,TRBD1,TRBJ2-7,TRBV30,CAWGGQGSEQYF,TGTGCCTGGGGGGGACAGGGGTCGGAGCAGTACTTC
NA,15,TRBD1,TRBJ2-4,TRBV7-9,CASSRTGGSKNIQYF,TGTGCCAGCAGCCGGACAGGGGGCTCGAAAAACATTCAGTACTTC
NA,14,TRBD1,TRBJ2-7,TRBV5-1,CASSLRDREYEQYF,TGCGCCAGCAGCCTCCGGGACAGGGAGTACGAGCAGTACTTC
NA,17,TRBD1,TRBJ1-2,TRBV9,CASSVNPNPKQGTGYTF,TGTGCCAGCAGCGTAAATCCCAACCCAAAACAGGGGACCGGCTACACCTTC
NA,13,NA,TRBJ1-1,TRBV30,CAWSVLMNTEAFF,TGTGCCTGGAGTGTACTGATGAACACTGAAGCTTTCTTT
NA,14,TRBD2,TRBJ2-1,TRBV5-6,CASSLAGGPNEQFF,TGTGCCAGCAGCTTGGCGGGAGGGCCCAATGAGCAGTTCTTC
once,11,NA,TRBJ1-4,TRBV12-3/TRBV12-4,CASSLNEKLFF,TGTGCCAGCAGTTTAAATGAAAAACTGTTTTTT
NA,12,NA,TRBJ2-7,TRBV12-5,CASLINSYEQYF,TGTGCCTCACTAATCAACAGCTACGAGCAGTACTTC
NA,15,TRBD1,TRBJ2-1,TRBV7-3,CASSLTDRVYNEQFF,TGTGCCAGCAGCTTAACGGACAGGGTATACAATGAGCAGTTCTTC
NA,12,TRBD1,TRBJ1-2,TRBV24-1,CATRGDSRGYTF,TGTGCCACCCGAGGGGACAGTCGTGGCTACACCTTC
NA,13,NA,TRBJ2-7,TRBV27,CASISPRGGEQYF,TGTGCCAGCATCAGCCCCAGGGGGGGAGAGCAGTACTTC
once,15,TRBD2,TRBJ2-7,TRBV28,CASSRGLAGKVEQYF,TGTGCCAGCAGTCGAGGACTAGCGGGAAAGGTCGAGCAGTACTTC
NA,13,TRBD1,TRBJ2-7,TRBV29-1,CSVVGQATYEQYF,TGCAGCGTTGTCGGACAGGCCACCTACGAGCAGTACTTC
NA,16,NA,TRBJ2-7,TRBV18,CASSPGGTRTPYEQYF,TGTGCCAGCTCTCCCGGGGGGACAAGGACCCCCTACGAGCAGTACTTC
NA,16,NA,TRBJ2-7,TRBV7-6,CASSIAEPPLGGEQYF,TGTGCCAGCAGCATTGCCGAGCCCCCCCTGGGGGGCGAGCAGTACTTC
NA,16,TRBD1,TRBJ2-2,TRBV5-1,CASSLAGTGFTGELFF,TGCGCCAGCAGCCTTGCCGGGACAGGGTTCACCGGGGAGCTGTTTTTT
NA,14,NA,TRBJ1-5,TRBV7-8,CASSLTGLGEPQHF,TGTGCCAGCAGCTTAACAGGGCTTGGTGAGCCCCAGCATTTT
NA,15,NA,TRBJ2-7,TRBV7-3,CASSGGSGPSYEQYF,TGTGCCAGCAGCGGAGGCTCGGGGCCATCCTACGAGCAGTACTTC
NA,15,TRBD1,TRBJ2-2,TRBV14,CASSFDRAATGELFF,TGTGCCAGCAGCTTCGACAGGGCGGCCACCGGGGAGCTGTTTTTT
once,13,TRBD1,TRBJ1-1,TRBV2,CASTGTANTEAFF,TGTGCCAGCACCGGGACAGCAAACACTGAAGCTTTCTTT
NA,14,NA,TRBJ1-2,TRBV20-1,CSASRSGALSGYTF,TGCAGTGCTAGTCGTTCTGGGGCGCTGAGTGGCTACACCTTC
few,15,TRBD2,TRBJ2-7,TRBV4-3,CASSQVSSGNYEQYF,TGCGCCAGCAGCCAGGTGTCTAGCGGGAACTACGAGCAGTACTTC
NA,15,NA,TRBJ2-7,TRBV6-1,CASSEAPGAGYEQYF,TGTGCCAGCAGTGAAGCCCCGGGGGCAGGCTACGAGCAGTACTTC
NA,13,TRBD1,TRBJ2-1,TRBV30,CAWRSTGNNEQFF,TGTGCCTGGAGGTCGACAGGGAACAATGAGCAGTTCTTC
NA,14,NA,TRBJ2-3,TRBV7-9,CASSFSGSTDTQYF,TGTGCCAGCAGCTTTTCCGGGAGCACAGATACGCAGTATTTT
NA,16,NA,TRBJ1-2,TRBV11-3,CASSLDSSRDNYGYTF,TGTGCCAGCAGCTTAGATTCCTCCAGGGATAACTATGGCTACACCTTC
NA,16,TRBD2,TRBJ2-2,TRBV9,CASSVAGGSVAGELFF,TGTGCCAGCAGCGTAGCTGGCGGGAGTGTCGCCGGGGAGCTGTTTTTT
NA,17,TRBD2,TRBJ2-3,TRBV14,CASSLRLIAGSSDTQYF,TGTGCCAGCAGCCTACGACTAATAGCGGGGTCGTCAGATACGCAGTATTTT
once,16,TRBD2,TRBJ2-1,TRBV11-3,CASSKRLAGGDNEQFF,TGTGCCAGCAGCAAAAGACTAGCGGGAGGAGACAATGAGCAGTTCTTC